Below are 7 T cell receptor beta chains sequenced from a single sample in a study of OX40 agonist ivuxolimab in advanced cancers. Sequenced by immunoSEQ multiplex PCR; TCRdb stores in-frame clones only, minus some. Counted here are tens of thousands of clones, around 88% occurring once; the ten biggest clones make up roughly 25%. Sequencing used CD4+ or CD8+ T cells sorted from blood, obtained in a trial of the OX40 agonist ivuxolimab. All receptors come from an adult with an advanced solid tumor such as melanoma, head and neck, liver or kidney cancer.

This CDR3 is CASSPLSVGTGTEAFF. In DNA form, the CDR3 reads TGTGCCAGCTCCCCTTTGAGCGTTGGGACAGGCACTGAAGCTTTCTTT. The rearrangement joins TRBV27 to TRBJ1-1, with TRBD1 matching over 8 bases. Unmatched junction bases numbered 15, after V lost 8 bases and J lost 4 bases. The CDR3 consists of 16 residues. CDR1 MNHEY and CDR2 SMNVEV come from the germline V gene (reference sequence).

This clone was found once. The rearrangement uses TRBV11-2 and TRBJ2-5, with 7 nucleotides matching TRBD1. The end of the DNA is better explained by TRBJ2-7, so the J call may be wrong. CDR1 SGHAT and CDR2 FQNNGV come from the germline V gene. The CDR3 is 14 amino acids. The CDR3 nucleotides are TGTGCCAGCAGCCTACCGGGACAGACCTACGAGCAGTACTTC. Translation gives CASSLPGQTYEQYF.

The rearrangement uses TRBV27 and TRBJ2-1, with D maybe TRBD2 (6 bases). V was clipped by 3 bases and J by 4 bases, with 10 bases between them. The CDR3 loop spans 14 amino acids. Per germline, CDR1 MNHEY and CDR2 SMNVEV (reference sequence). The CDR3 DNA follows: TGTGCCAGCAGTTTTTCTAGCGAGTACAATGAGCAGTTCTTC. It codes for CASSFSSEYNEQFF.

The gene calls are TRBV27 and TRBJ2-3; TRBD2 matches 13 bases. Losses at the gene ends were 4 bases for V and 1 base for J; bases not matched to a gene: 5. The CDR3 extends over 17 amino acids. Per germline, CDR1 MNHEY and CDR2 SMNVEV (reference sequence). CDR3 coding DNA: TGTGCCAGCAGTTACACCGGGACTAGCGGGGGCACAGATACGCAGTATTTT. Its protein is CASSYTGTSGGTDTQYF.

The chain has TRBV7-8 and TRBJ2-1; D not certain. This CDR3 spans 17 amino acids. Between the trimmed V and J ends, which lost 2 bases and 0 bases, there was a span of 14 bases. Germline V gene sequence: CDR1 SGHVS, CDR2 FQNEAQ. As DNA, the CDR3 is TGTGCCAGCAGCTTATTTCCTGCGGCCGGCTCCTACAATGAGCAGTTCTTC. Residues: CASSLFPAAGSYNEQFF.

V and J are TRBV2 and TRBJ2-5; D possibly corresponds to TRBD2 (6 bases). Germline CDR1 and CDR2: SNHLY and FYNNEI. V was shortened by 7 bases and J by 5 bases, with 14 bases between the two germline ends. This CDR3 region has 13 residues. The CDR3 DNA is TGTGCCAGCAATGGGGGGTTCCGCGAGACCCAGTACTTC. Amino acids: CASNGGFRETQYF.

The chain combines TRBV4-1 with TRBJ2-5, with D possibly matching TRBD2 (6 bases). Germline V gene data show CDR1 as MGHRA and CDR2 as YSYEKL. The CDR3 consists of 16 residues. Trimming took 6 bases from V and 7 from J, leaving 24 bases between them. The CDR3 coding sequence is TGCGCCAGCAGGAGTACCGGGACCGCTCTGGGGGGGACCCAGTACTTC. This sequence encodes CASRSTGTALGGTQYF.